The TCR beta chain described here comes from a study of blood T cells in healthy people across ages. Study-wide context: About one barcoded beta molecule per two T cells was the capture yield of template switching.

Study-level results: A greater number of naive CD4+ cells and higher diversity distinguished long-lived donors from aged donors.

On this clonotype itself: Its antigen is still unknown.

The total RNA that was extracted per sample amounted to at least 5 micrograms. The ends were cut back, 2 bases at V and 0 bases at J, with 14 bases in the middle. The germline CDR1 and CDR2 sequences are SGDLS and YYNGEE. The CDR3 loop spans 16 amino acids. Through a sample-barcoded 5' primer and a J-beta primer mix, a second PCR was run for about 7 to 12 cycles. The template-switch adaptor, which had 12 random nucleotides, put a tag on each cDNA molecule. Via MiXCR, TCRdb re-called the 5' RACE reads, giving one row per CDR3 protein. The table lists around 2 million distinct CDR3 sequences, about 39% of them singletons, with approximately 22% in the top ten.

The chain employs TRBV9 and TRBJ1-1, with D possibly TRBD1 on 5 matching bases. Sample: blood. The clonotype comes from a human donor in good health. The CDR3 sequence is CASSVRDDRMNTEAFF. DNA of the CDR3: TGTGCCAGCAGCGTTCGGGACGACCGCATGAACACTGAAGCTTTCTTT. The full variable domain, in which reference TRBV9 and TRBJ1-1 provide the parts outside the CDR3, is DSGVTQTPKHLITATGQRVTLRCSPRSGDLSVYWYQQSLDQGLQFLIQYYNGEERAKGNILERFSAQQFPDLHSELNLSSLELGDSALYFCASSVRDDRMNTEAFFGQGTRLTVV.